Below, 18 T cell receptor beta chains from the same sample are listed, as sequenced in a study of OX40 agonist ivuxolimab in advanced cancers. The table came from immunoSEQ multiplex PCR; TCRdb's copy has only in-frame clones and leaves some out. This sample has about 45,000 clones, with about nine tenths found just once. This specimen was CD4+ or CD8+ T cells sorted from blood, taken in a trial of the OX40 agonist ivuxolimab. The receptor source for this set is an adult with an advanced solid tumor such as melanoma, head and neck, liver or kidney cancer.

J is TRBJ2-7 and V is TRBV6-5; tentative D call: TRBD1 (5 bases). Germline V lookup: CDR1 MNHEY, CDR2 SVGAGI. CDR3 length: 12 residues. V was clipped by 6 bases and J by 4 bases, with 10 bases between them. As DNA, the CDR3 is TGTGCCAGCAGATGGCAGGGTTACGAGCAGTACTTC. Residues: CASRWQGYEQYF.

The chain uses TRBV7-2 and TRBJ2-7; TRBD1 or TRBD2 may be the D gene (5 bases each). The CDR3 length is 13 residues. V was pared by 4 bases and J by 1 base, with 8 bases between. Germline values: CDR1 SGHTA, CDR2 FQGNSA. CDR3 loop: CASSWGSSYEQYF. The CDR3 coding sequence is TGTGCCAGCAGCTGGGGGTCGTCCTACGAGCAGTACTTC.

The V gene is TRBV5-6, the J gene TRBJ2-2, with TRBD1 as a possible D gene (6 bases). Germline assignment: CDR1 SGHDT and CDR2 YYEEEE. Between the trimmed V and J ends, which lost 4 bases and 1 base, there was a span of 8 bases. This CDR3 region has 14 residues. In nucleotides, the CDR3 is TGTGCCAGCAGCGGGGGACAGAACACCGGGGAGCTGTTTTTT. It yields the protein CASSGGQNTGELFF.

The chain employs TRBV27 and TRBJ1-2; TRBD1 agrees at 9 bases. Germline V gene lookup returns CDR1 MNHEY and CDR2 SMNVEV (reference sequence). The CDR3 runs to 15 residues. V lost 5 bases to trimming and J lost 11 bases; unmatched junction nucleotides: 15. The CDR3 sequence is CASSLTQFTGGGYTF. The CDR3 bases are TGTGCCAGCAGTCTAACCCAGTTCACAGGGGGCGGTTACACCTTC.

J is TRBJ2-7 and V is TRBV11-1; maybe TRBD2 (6 bases). CDR1 and CDR2 (germline): SGHAT, FQDESV (reference sequence). With 5 bases removed from V and 7 bases from J, the gap between germline ends came to 15 bases. CDR3 length equals 13 residues. The CDR3 nucleotides are TGTGCCAGCAGCCCCCCCGGGGGTTGGGAGCAGTACTTC. Its protein is CASSPPGGWEQYF.

This clone showed up just a few times. V usage is TRBV18 and J usage is TRBJ1-4, with 7 bases lining up with TRBD1. Germline values: CDR1 KGHSH, CDR2 LQKENI. The CDR3 sequence is 15 residues long. J lost 0 bases, V lost 6 bases, and 4 bases had no gene match. The CDR3 nucleotides are TGTGCCAGCTCTCGGGACAGCGCAACTAATGAAAAACTGTTTTTT. Its translation: CASSRDSATNEKLFF.

The chain recombines TRBV7-6 with TRBJ2-2; 9 bases fit TRBD1. The trim removed 5 bases at V and 6 bases at J, leaving 16 bases unmatched. Germline CDR1 SGHVS, CDR2 FNYEAQ. The CDR3 runs to 18 residues. CDR3 bases: TGTGCCAGCAGCCGAAGGCCCCGACAGGGGGGAGAGGCCGGGGAGCTGTTTTTT. Amino acids: CASSRRPRQGGEAGELFF.

The gene calls are TRBV6-5 and TRBJ2-7; D is possibly TRBD1 (6 bases). V dropped 6 bases and J dropped 6 bases, with 15 bases sitting between them. The CDR3 is 13 amino acids. CDR1 MNHEY and CDR2 SVGAGI come from the germline V gene. The CDR3 sequence is CASSARQVSEQYF. The DNA for the CDR3 is TGTGCCAGCAGCGCTCGACAGGTTTCCGAGCAGTACTTC.

V usage is TRBV11-1 and J usage is TRBJ2-5; TRBD2 matches 9 bases. The germline V gene has CDR1 SGHAT and CDR2 FQDESV (reference sequence). V lost 4 bases and J lost 5; bases outside the gene matches: 11. The CDR3 has 16 residues. The CDR3 reads CASSSPTAGGWETQYF. As DNA, the CDR3 is TGTGCCAGCAGCTCCCCCACAGCGGGAGGTTGGGAGACCCAGTACTTC.

The V gene is TRBV14, the J gene TRBJ2-5, with TRBD2 matching over 13 bases. J was trimmed by 0 bases and V by 5 bases; bases with no gene match: 6. CDR1 is SGHDN and CDR2 is FVKESK in the germline V gene. The CDR3 contains 17 residues. The CDR3 loop is CASSGLAGEMYQETQYF. The CDR3 nucleotides are TGTGCCAGCAGCGGACTAGCGGGAGAGATGTACCAAGAGACCCAGTACTTC.

The gene calls are TRBV7-2 and TRBJ2-5, with 13 bases identical to TRBD2. The V and J ends lost 0 bases and 5 bases, in that order; junction bases with no gene match: 9. The CDR3 is 18 residues long. From germline, CDR1 is SGHTA and CDR2 FQGNSA. The CDR3 DNA reads as TGTGCCAGCAGCTTAGCGATAACTAGCGGGAGGGCCGGGGAGACCCAGTACTTC. This gives the protein CASSLAITSGRAGETQYF.

The J gene is TRBJ1-5, the V gene TRBV19; 7 nucleotides line up with TRBD1. This CDR3 has 15 amino acids. Unmatched junction bases numbered 13, after V lost 7 bases and J lost 7 bases. Germline V CDR1 and CDR2: LNHDA, SQIVND (reference sequence). In DNA form, the CDR3 reads TGTGCCAGTACCTACCGGGACAGCCTTCGACAGCCCCAGCATTTT. Protein sequence: CASTYRDSLRQPQHF. Full variable domain (rest looked up from reference TRBV19 and TRBJ1-5): DGGITQSPKYLFRKEGQNVTLSCEQNLNHDAMYWYRQDPGQGLRLIYYSQIVNDFQKGDIAEGYSVSREKKESFPLTVTSAQKNPTAFYLCASTYRDSLRQPQHFGDGTRLSIL.

The rearrangement uses TRBV5-1 and TRBJ2-3; 8 bases map to TRBD2. The CDR3 is 16 amino acids. V lost 1 base, J lost 1 base, and 5 bases stayed unmatched. CDR1 SGHRS and CDR2 YFSETQ come from the germline V gene. CDR3 in DNA: TGCGCCAGCAGCTTGCAGCCGACTAGCGGCACAGATACGCAGTATTTT. Translation gives CASSLQPTSGTDTQYF. Full variable domain (missing parts from reference TRBV5-1 and TRBJ2-3): KAGVTQTPRYLIKTRGQQVTLSCSPISGHRSVSWYQQTPGQGLQFLFEYFSETQRNKGNFPGRFSGRQFSNSRSEMNVSTLELGDSALYLCASSLQPTSGTDTQYFGPGTRLTVL.

The V call is TRBV6-5, the J call TRBJ2-3; D may be TRBD2 (6 bases). Germline values: CDR1 MNHEY, CDR2 SVGAGI. Trimming took off 10 bases at V and 7 bases at J, with 18 bases between the two ends. This CDR3 is 13 amino acids long. The CDR3, as DNA: TGTGCCACCGGAATGGAGGGCTCCCATACGCAGTATTTT. Translating it yields CATGMEGSHTQYF.

This chain links TRBV19 with TRBJ1-6; TRBD1 matches at 9 bases. The junction had 9 bases not matched to a gene; V was cut back by 6 bases and J by 9 bases. Germline CDR1 reads LNHDA; CDR2 reads SQIVND (reference sequence). The CDR3 totals 15 residues. As DNA, the CDR3 is TGTGCCAGTAGCGCCTCGGGACAGGGATCTTCACCCCTCCACTTT. This translates into CASSASGQGSSPLHF.

The V gene is TRBV25-1, the J gene TRBJ1-3; maybe TRBD1 (6 bases). Looked up from germline, CDR1 is MGHDK and CDR2 is SYGVNS. CDR3 length equals 14 residues. The V gene lost 7 bases and the J gene lost 2 bases, with 12 bases spanning the gap. CDR3 DNA: TGTGCCAGCACTTCCCCAGGGGCTGGAAACACCATATATTTT. Translation: CASTSPGAGNTIYF.

V gene TRBV5-4 combines with J gene TRBJ2-3; perhaps TRBD2 as D (6 bases). The CDR3 has 14 residues. Trimming left V 5 bases short and J 1 base short, with 11 bases between. Germline CDR1 and CDR2: SGHNT and YYREEE (reference sequence). The chain's CDR3 is CASSTGLRTDTQYF. In DNA form, the CDR3 reads TGTGCCAGCAGTACGGGACTTCGCACAGATACGCAGTATTTT.

This sequence joins TRBV19 and TRBJ2-3, with D perhaps TRBD2 (6 bases). Trimming stripped 6 bases from V and 4 bases from J, with 17 bases between. Germline V gene lookup returns CDR1 LNHDA and CDR2 SQIVND (reference sequence). CDR3 length: 15 residues. In nucleotides, the CDR3 is TGTGCCAGTAGGAATCTGGGACTGGCTGCAGATACGCAGTATTTT. Amino acid sequence: CASRNLGLAADTQYF. Filled out from reference TRBV19 and TRBJ2-3, the complete variable domain reads DGGITQSPKYLFRKEGQNVTLSCEQNLNHDAMYWYRQDPGQGLRLIYYSQIVNDFQKGDIAEGYSVSREKKESFPLTVTSAQKNPTAFYLCASRNLGLAADTQYFGPGTRLTVL.